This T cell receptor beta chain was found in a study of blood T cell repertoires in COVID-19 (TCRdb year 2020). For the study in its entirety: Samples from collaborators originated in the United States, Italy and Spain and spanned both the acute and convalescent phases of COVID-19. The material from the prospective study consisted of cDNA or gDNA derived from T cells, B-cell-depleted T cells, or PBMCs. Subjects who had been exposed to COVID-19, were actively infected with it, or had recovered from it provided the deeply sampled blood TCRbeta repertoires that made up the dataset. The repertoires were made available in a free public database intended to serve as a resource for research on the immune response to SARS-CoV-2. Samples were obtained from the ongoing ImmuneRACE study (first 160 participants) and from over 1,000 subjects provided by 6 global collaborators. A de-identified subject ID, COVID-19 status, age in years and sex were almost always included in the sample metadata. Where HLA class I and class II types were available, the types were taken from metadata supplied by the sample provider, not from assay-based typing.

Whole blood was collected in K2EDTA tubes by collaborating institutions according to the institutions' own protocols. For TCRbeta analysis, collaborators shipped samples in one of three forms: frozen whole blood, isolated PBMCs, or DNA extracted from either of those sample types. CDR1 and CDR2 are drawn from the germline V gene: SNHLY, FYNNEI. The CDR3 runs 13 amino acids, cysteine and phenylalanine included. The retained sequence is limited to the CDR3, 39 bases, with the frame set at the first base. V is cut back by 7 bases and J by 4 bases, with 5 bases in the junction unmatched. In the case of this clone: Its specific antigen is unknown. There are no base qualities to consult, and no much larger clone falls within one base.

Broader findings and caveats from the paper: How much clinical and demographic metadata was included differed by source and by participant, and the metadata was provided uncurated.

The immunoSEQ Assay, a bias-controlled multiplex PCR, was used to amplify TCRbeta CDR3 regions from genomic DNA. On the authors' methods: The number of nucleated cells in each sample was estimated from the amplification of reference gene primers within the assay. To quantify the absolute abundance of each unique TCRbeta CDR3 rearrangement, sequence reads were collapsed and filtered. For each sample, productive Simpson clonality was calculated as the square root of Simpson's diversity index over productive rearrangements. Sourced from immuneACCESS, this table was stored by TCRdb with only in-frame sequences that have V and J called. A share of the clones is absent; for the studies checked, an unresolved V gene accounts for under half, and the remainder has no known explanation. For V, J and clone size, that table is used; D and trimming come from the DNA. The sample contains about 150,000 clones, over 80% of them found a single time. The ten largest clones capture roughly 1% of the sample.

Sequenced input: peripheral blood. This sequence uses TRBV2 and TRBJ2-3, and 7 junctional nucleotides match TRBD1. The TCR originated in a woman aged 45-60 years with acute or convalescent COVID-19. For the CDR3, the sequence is CASNRGRADTQYF. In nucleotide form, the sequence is TGTGCCAGCAACAGGGGAAGGGCAGATACGCAGTATTTT.